This T cell receptor beta chain is from a study of blood T cell repertoires in COVID-19. About the research overall: Sample material is recorded as cDNA or gDNA derived from T cells, B-cell-depleted T cells, or PBMCs.

TCRdb's copy holds only in-frame clones and misses some; the assay was immunoSEQ multiplex PCR. This sample has roughly 150,000 clones, with 88% found just once. Losses at the gene ends were 0 bases for V and 3 bases for J; bases not matched to a gene: 0. This CDR3 spans 15 amino acids. From germline, CDR1 is SGHAT and CDR2 FQNNGV. The source material was peripheral blood. This TCR was recovered from a woman aged 70-85 years with acute or convalescent COVID-19. The chain recombines TRBV11-2 with TRBJ2-1; TRBD2 agrees at 9 bases. Written as DNA, the CDR3 is TGTGCCAGCAGCTTAGAGCGGGGGGGCTACAATGAGCAGTTCTTC. This codes for CASSLERGGYNEQFF.